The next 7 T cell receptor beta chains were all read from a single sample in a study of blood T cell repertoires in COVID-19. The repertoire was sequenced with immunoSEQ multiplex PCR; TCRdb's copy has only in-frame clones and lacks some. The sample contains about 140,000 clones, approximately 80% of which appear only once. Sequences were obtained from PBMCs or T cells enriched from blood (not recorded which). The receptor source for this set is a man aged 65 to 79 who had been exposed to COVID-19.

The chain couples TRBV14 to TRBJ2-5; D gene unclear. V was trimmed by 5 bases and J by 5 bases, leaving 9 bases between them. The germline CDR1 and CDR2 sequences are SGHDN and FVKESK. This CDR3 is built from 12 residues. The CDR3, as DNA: TGTGCCAGCAGCTCAAGCTGGGAGACCCAGTACTTC. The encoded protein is CASSSSWETQYF. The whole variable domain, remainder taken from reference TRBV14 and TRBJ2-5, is EAGVTQFPSHSVIEKGQTVTLRCDPISGHDNLYWYRRVMGKEIKFLLHFVKESKQDESGMPNNRFLAERTGGTYSTLKVQPAELEDSGVYFCASSSSWETQYFGPGTRLLVL.

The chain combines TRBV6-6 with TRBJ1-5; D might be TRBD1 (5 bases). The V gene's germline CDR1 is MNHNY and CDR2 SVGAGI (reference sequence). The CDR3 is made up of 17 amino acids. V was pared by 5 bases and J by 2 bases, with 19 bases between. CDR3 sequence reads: CASSPLGARGGNQPQHF. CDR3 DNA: TGTGCCAGCAGTCCCCTTGGGGCTCGGGGGGGCAATCAGCCCCAGCATTTT.

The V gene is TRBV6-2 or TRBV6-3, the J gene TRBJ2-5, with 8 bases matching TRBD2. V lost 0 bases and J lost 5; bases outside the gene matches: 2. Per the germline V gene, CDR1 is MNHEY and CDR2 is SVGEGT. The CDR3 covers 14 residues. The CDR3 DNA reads TGTGCCAGCAGTTACTCCCGACTAGCGGAGACCCAGTACTTC. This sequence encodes CASSYSRLAETQYF.

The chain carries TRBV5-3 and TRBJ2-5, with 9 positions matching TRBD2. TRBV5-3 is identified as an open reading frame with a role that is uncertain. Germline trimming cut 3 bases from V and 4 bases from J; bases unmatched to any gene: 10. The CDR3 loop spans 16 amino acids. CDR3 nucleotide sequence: TGTGCCAGAAGCTGCGCGGGCGGGGGGGCTCGAGAGACCCAGTACTTC. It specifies CARSCAGGGARETQYF.

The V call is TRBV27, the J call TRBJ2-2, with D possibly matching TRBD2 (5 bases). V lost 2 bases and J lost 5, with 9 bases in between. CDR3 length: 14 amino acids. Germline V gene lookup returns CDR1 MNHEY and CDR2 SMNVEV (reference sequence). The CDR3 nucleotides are TGTGCCAGCAGTTTAGTCGAGGGAACCGGGGAGCTGTTTTTT. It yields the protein CASSLVEGTGELFF.

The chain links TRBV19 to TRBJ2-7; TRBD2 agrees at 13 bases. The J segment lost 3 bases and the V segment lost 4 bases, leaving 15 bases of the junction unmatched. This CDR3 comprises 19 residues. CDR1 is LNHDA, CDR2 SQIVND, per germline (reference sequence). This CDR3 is CASSRSTGTSGARDYEQYF. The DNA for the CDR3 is TGTGCCAGTAGTAGATCGACCGGGACTAGCGGGGCCAGGGACTACGAGCAGTACTTC. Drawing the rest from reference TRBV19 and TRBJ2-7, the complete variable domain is DGGITQSPKYLFRKEGQNVTLSCEQNLNHDAMYWYRQDPGQGLRLIYYSQIVNDFQKGDIAEGYSVSREKKESFPLTVTSAQKNPTAFYLCASSRSTGTSGARDYEQYFGPGTRLTVT.

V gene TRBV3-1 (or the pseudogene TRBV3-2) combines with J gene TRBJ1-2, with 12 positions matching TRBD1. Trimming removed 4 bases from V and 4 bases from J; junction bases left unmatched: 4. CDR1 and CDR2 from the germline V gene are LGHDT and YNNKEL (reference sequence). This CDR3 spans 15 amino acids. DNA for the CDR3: TGTGCCAGCAGCCTTGGGACAGGGGGCAGCTATGGCTACACCTTC. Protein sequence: CASSLGTGGSYGYTF.